This T cell receptor beta chain is from a study of cytomegalovirus exposure and HLA in healthy donors. Per the germline V gene, CDR1 is SGDLS and CDR2 is YYNGEE. V lost 0 bases and J lost 6; bases outside the gene matches: 1. The CDR3 runs 15 residues. 60 Vbeta and 13 Jbeta primers were used in PCR. Measured with immunoSEQ multiplex PCR; TCRdb has only the in-frame clones, and not every one. The sample lists 78,000 or so clones; less than 85% were seen once. The rearrangement joins TRBV9 to TRBJ2-1; TRBD1 matches 12 bases. Material: PBMCs. This TCR derives from a woman aged 45-65 years in good health and CMV-seronegative. The CDR3 bases are TGTGCCAGCAGCGTAGCGGGACAGGGGGCCAATGAGCAGTTCTTC. Translated, it gives CASSVAGQGANEQFF.